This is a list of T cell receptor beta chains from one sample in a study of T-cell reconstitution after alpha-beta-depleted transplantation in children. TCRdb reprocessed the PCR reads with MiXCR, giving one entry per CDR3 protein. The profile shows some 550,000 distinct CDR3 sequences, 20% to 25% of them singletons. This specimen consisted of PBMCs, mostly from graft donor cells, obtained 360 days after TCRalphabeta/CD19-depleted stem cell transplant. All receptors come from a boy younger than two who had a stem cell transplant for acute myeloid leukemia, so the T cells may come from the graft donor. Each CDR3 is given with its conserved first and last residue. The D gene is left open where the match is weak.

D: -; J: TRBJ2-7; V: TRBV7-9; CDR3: CASSGRRGESYEQYF
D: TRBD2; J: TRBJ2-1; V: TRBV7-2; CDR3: CASSRTGTSGDYEQFF
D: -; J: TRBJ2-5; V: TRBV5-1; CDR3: CASSRPLQETQYF
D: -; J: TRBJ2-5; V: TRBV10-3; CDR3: CAISGNSGETQYF
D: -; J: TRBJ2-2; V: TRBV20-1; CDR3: CSASLLTGRTGELFF
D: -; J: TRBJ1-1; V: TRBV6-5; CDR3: CASSSLDRNTEAFF
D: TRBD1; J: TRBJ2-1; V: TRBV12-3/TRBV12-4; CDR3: CASSLVRTGGFDEQFF
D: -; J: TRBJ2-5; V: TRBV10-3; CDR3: CAIAGQGQETQYF
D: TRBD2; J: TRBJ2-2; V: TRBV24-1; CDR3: CATSDSDRPLSGGKIGELFF
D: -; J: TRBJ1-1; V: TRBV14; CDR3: CASSQDRQTNTEAFF